The clone carrying this TCR beta chain came up a few times. Its cognate antigen is unknown. A much more abundant neighbour one base away suggests this may be a read error. These data are taken from a study of CD8 T cells in ankylosing spondylitis. CDR1 SGHTA and CDR2 FQGNSA come from the germline V gene. This CDR3 is 12 amino acids long. The ends were cut back, 5 bases at V and 0 bases at J, with 4 bases in the middle. MiXCR was run by TCRdb on the 5' RACE reads, yielding one entry per CDR3 protein. The sample has hundreds of thousands of distinct CDR3 sequences; about 10% are singletons. Study-level findings and limits: Seemingly characteristic of ankylosing spondylitis blood was a TCR beta motif consisting of about 8 highly homologous variants.

Sequencing was performed on blood, either unsorted or a sorted T cell fraction (not recorded which). The chain has TRBV7-2 and TRBJ2-5, with D hard to call. This clonotype was sampled from a male donor with ankylosing spondylitis. CDR3 sequence (DNA): TGTGCCAGCAGCACGTACCAAGAGACCCAGTACTTC. Its protein is CASSTYQETQYF. Filled out from reference TRBV7-2 and TRBJ2-5, the complete variable domain reads GAGVSQSPSNKVTEKGKDVELRCDPISGHTALYWYRQSLGQGLEFLIYFQGNSAPDKSGLPSDRFSAERTGGSVSTLTIQRTQQEDSAVYLCASSTYQETQYFGPGTRLLVL.